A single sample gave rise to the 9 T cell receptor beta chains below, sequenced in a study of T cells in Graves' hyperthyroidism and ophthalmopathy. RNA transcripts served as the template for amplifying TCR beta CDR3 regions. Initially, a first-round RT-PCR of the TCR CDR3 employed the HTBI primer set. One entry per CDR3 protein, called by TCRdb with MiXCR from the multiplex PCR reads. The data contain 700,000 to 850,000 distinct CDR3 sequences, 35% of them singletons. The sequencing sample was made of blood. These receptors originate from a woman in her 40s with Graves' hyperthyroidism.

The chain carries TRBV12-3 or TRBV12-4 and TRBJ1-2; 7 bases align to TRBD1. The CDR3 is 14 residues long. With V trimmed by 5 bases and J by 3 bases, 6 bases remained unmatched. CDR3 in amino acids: CASSRAGTDYGYTF. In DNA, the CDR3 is TGTGCCAGCAGTAGAGCGGGGACAGACTATGGCTACACCTTC.

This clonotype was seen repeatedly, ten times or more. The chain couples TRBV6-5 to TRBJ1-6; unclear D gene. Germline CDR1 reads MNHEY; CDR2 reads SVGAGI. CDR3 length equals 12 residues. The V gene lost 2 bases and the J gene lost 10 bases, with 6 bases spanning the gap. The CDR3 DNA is TGTGCCAGCAGTTACATGGGGTCACCCCTCCACTTT. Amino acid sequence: CASSYMGSPLHF.

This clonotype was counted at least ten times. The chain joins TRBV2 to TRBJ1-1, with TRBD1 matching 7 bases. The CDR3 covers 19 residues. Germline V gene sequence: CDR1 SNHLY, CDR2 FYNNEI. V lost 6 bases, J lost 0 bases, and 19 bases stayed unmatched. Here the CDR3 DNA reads TGTGCCAGCAGGACAGGGTCTCTCCGAACACCCACCCTGAACACTGAAGCTTTCTTT. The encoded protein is CASRTGSLRTPTLNTEAFF.

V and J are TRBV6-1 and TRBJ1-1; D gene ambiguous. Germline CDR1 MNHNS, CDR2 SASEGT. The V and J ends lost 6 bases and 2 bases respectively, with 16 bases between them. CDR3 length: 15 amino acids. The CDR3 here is CASRDPWRENTEAFF. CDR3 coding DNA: TGTGCCAGCAGGGATCCATGGCGGGAAAACACTGAAGCTTTCTTT.

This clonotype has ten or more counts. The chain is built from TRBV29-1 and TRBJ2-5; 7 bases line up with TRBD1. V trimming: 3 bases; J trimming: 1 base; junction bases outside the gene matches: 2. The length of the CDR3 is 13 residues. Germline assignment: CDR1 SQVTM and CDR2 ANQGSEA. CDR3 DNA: TGCAGCGTTGAGAGGGACAGCCAAGAGACCCAGTACTTC. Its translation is CSVERDSQETQYF.

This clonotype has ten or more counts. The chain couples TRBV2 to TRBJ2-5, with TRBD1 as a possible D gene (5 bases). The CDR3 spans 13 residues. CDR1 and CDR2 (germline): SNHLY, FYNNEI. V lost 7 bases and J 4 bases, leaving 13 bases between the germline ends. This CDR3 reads CASTPQGVETQYF. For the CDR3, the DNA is TGTGCCAGCACTCCTCAGGGTGTAGAGACCCAGTACTTC.

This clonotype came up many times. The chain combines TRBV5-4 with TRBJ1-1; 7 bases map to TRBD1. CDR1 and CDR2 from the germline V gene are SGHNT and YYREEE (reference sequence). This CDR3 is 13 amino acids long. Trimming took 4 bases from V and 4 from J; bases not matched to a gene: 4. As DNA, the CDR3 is TGTGCCAGCAGCCAAGGGACAGTCACTGAAGCTTTCTTT. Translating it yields CASSQGTVTEAFF.

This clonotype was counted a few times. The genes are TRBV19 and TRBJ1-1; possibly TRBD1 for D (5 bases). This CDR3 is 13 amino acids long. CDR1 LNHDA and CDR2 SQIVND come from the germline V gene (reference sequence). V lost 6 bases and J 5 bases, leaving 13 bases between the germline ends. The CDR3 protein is CASSEGVGTEAFF. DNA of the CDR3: TGTGCCAGTAGCGAAGGGGTCGGGACTGAAGCTTTCTTT. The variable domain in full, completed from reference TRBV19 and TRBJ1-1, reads DGGITQSPKYLFRKEGQNVTLSCEQNLNHDAMYWYRQDPGQGLRLIYYSQIVNDFQKGDIAEGYSVSREKKESFPLTVTSAQKNPTAFYLCASSEGVGTEAFFGQGTRLTVV.

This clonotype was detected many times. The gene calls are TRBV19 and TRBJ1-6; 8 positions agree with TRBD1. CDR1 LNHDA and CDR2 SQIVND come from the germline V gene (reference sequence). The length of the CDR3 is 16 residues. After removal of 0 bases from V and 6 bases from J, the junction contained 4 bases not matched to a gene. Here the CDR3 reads CASSIDTGGFNSPLHF. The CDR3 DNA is TGTGCCAGTAGTATAGACACAGGGGGATTTAATTCACCCCTCCACTTT.